Shown below are 28 T cell receptor beta chains from a single sample sequenced in a study of T cell responses to AZD1222 COVID-19 vaccine. Here immunoSEQ multiplex PCR was the method, and the copy in TCRdb shows in-frame clones only, minus some. The sample consists of 120,000 or so clones, around nine tenths of them appearing once. The sequenced sample was peripheral blood, obtained on day 0 of AZD1222 vaccination. The source of these receptors is an adult in good health.

This clone is a singleton in its sample. This chain uses TRBV6-2 or TRBV6-3 with TRBJ1-1, with TRBD1 identical over 8 bases. Germline loops: CDR1 MNHEY, CDR2 SVGEGT. V dropped 6 bases and J dropped 3; count of bases not matched to a gene: 3. The CDR3 is 13 residues long. In DNA, the CDR3 is TGTGCCAGCAGCCCACAGGGGGACACTGAAGCTTTCTTT. It specifies CASSPQGDTEAFF.

V usage is TRBV3-1 (or the pseudogene TRBV3-2) and J usage is TRBJ1-5; D is unclear. Trimming removed 4 bases from V and 1 base from J, with 8 bases in between. CDR1 is LGHDT, CDR2 YNNKEL, per germline (reference sequence). CDR3 length: 14 amino acids. The CDR3 here is CASSRGLSNQPQHF. The CDR3 DNA follows: TGTGCCAGCAGCCGAGGGTTGAGCAATCAGCCCCAGCATTTT.

This chain links TRBV19 with TRBJ1-5; D not resolved. Germline V gene sequence: CDR1 LNHDA, CDR2 SQIVND (reference sequence). The V gene lost 2 bases and the J gene lost 9 bases, with 20 bases spanning the gap. The CDR3 is made up of 16 amino acids. CDR3 nucleotides: TGTGCCAGTAGTATATCAACCGGGCAGCTGGGGATGCCCCAGCATTTT. Translation gives CASSISTGQLGMPQHF.

The rearrangement links TRBV7-9 to TRBJ2-1; D perhaps matches TRBD1 (5 bases). This CDR3 has 12 amino acids. Trimming removed 5 bases from V and 8 bases from J, with 10 bases in between. Germline CDR1 is SEHNR and CDR2 is FQNEAQ (reference sequence). In nucleotides, the CDR3 is TGTGCCAGCAGCACAGACAGCTATGAGCAGTTCTTC. Amino acid sequence: CASSTDSYEQFF.

In this sample, this clone turned up a few times. V is TRBV9 and J is TRBJ2-7; D is uncertain. The germline V gene encodes CDR1 SGDLS and CDR2 YYNGEE. Trimming removed 0 bases at V and 7 bases at J, with 14 bases between. CDR3 length: 14 amino acids. CDR3 loop: CASSVGPQLWEQYF. Written as DNA, the CDR3 is TGTGCCAGCAGCGTAGGGCCTCAGCTATGGGAGCAGTACTTC.

The J gene is TRBJ1-6, the V gene TRBV4-1; D unclear. Between the trimmed V and J ends, which lost 0 bases and 12 bases, there was a span of 9 bases. CDR1 MGHRA and CDR2 YSYEKL come from the germline V gene. The CDR3 consists of 13 residues. The chain's CDR3 is CASSQEGQRPLHF. CDR3 DNA: TGCGCCAGCAGCCAAGAAGGGCAGAGACCCCTCCACTTT.

This chain connects TRBV5-5 to TRBJ1-6; 8 positions agree with TRBD1. CDR3 length: 14 amino acids. Germline CDR1 SGHKS, CDR2 YYEKEE (reference sequence). The J segment lost 10 bases and the V segment lost 3 bases, leaving 6 bases of the junction unmatched. The CDR3 DNA is TGTGCCAGCAGCTCACTGACAGGGGCCTCACCCCTCCACTTT. It codes for CASSSLTGASPLHF.

The chain combines TRBV25-1 with TRBJ1-4; D is perhaps TRBD1 (5 bases). The CDR3 runs 16 residues. V was trimmed by 3 bases and J by 8 bases, leaving 19 bases between them. The germline V gene has CDR1 MGHDK and CDR2 SYGVNS. CDR3 in DNA: TGTGCCAGCAGTGACCCTCCGGCCTCGGGGCTGGAAAAACTGTTTTTT. Translation gives CASSDPPASGLEKLFF.

The chain links TRBV28 to TRBJ2-2, with 9 bases matching TRBD1. This CDR3 is built from 15 residues. Germline V gene lookup returns CDR1 MDHEN and CDR2 SYDVKM. J gave up 6 bases and V 6 bases, and 8 bases lay outside the gene matches. The CDR3 DNA reads as TGTGCCAGCAGCCCGGGACAGGGTCGACCCGGGGAGCTGTTTTTT. This codes for CASSPGQGRPGELFF.

The genes are TRBV28 and TRBJ2-7, with 14 bases matching TRBD2. Germline CDR1 reads MDHEN; CDR2 reads SYDVKM. Trimming at V came to 1 base and at J to 4 bases, leaving 12 bases not matched to a gene. There are 19 residues in the CDR3. In nucleotides, the CDR3 is TGTGCCAGCAGTTTATTAGCAGGGACTAGCGGGAGCTTTCCATACGAGCAGTACTTC. This translates into CASSLLAGTSGSFPYEQYF.

This rearrangement joins TRBV6-5 to TRBJ1-1; a weak D match, TRBD1 (5 bases). The CDR3 is 14 residues long. V lost 9 bases, J lost 4 bases, and 18 bases lay in between. Germline loops: CDR1 MNHEY, CDR2 SVGAGI. The CDR3 DNA follows: TGTGCCAGTCTACCCGGGGGGGGAGGCACTGAAGCTTTCTTT. Its translation is CASLPGGGGTEAFF.

This rearrangement joins TRBV10-3 to TRBJ2-7; D is unclear. Between the trimmed V and J ends, which lost 9 bases and 0 bases, there was a span of 12 bases. The CDR3 has 13 residues. Germline V gene lookup returns CDR1 ENHRY and CDR2 SYGVKD. CDR3 protein: CAITSENSYEQYF. CDR3 bases: TGTGCCATAACCTCCGAAAACTCCTACGAGCAGTACTTC.

The CDR3: CASSLAGGGAQYF. CDR3 in DNA: TGTGCCAGCAGCTTAGCAGGGGGCGGCGCGCAGTACTTC. The V call is TRBV7-9, the J call TRBJ2-7, with 7 nucleotides matching TRBD1. Trimming took 0 bases from V and 9 from J; bases not matched to a gene: 5. This CDR3 is 13 amino acids long. Germline V gene sequence: CDR1 SEHNR, CDR2 FQNEAQ (reference sequence).

This clone was found once. The chain couples TRBV18 to TRBJ2-7; 7 bases agree with TRBD1. The CDR3 length is 14 residues. The V segment lost 8 bases and the J segment 2 bases; nucleotides outside the gene matches: 9. Germline loops: CDR1 KGHSH, CDR2 LQKENI. CDR3 region: CASTTPDRAYEQYF. CDR3 coding DNA: TGTGCCAGCACCACTCCTGACAGGGCCTACGAGCAGTACTTC.

This clone occurred once. The genes are TRBV5-1 and TRBJ1-1; 9 bases match TRBD1. V was clipped by 3 bases and J by 7 bases; unmatched bases: 7. This CDR3 has 14 amino acids. The germline gives CDR1 SGHRS, CDR2 YFSETQ. CDR3 bases: TGCGCCAGCAGCTCGGACAGGGGTGGAAATGAAGCTTTCTTT. Its translation is CASSSDRGGNEAFF.

This clone appeared once. The chain carries TRBV27 and TRBJ1-5; D is uncertain. V was cut by 3 bases and J by 2 bases, with 11 bases left in between. Germline-derived CDR1 and CDR2 are MNHEY and SMNVEV (reference sequence). CDR3 length equals 15 residues. CDR3 coding DNA: TGTGCCAGCAGTTTGTTTGAGGGTGGCAATCAGCCCCAGCATTTT. Amino acids: CASSLFEGGNQPQHF.

The sample holds one count of this clone. This chain connects TRBV6-5 to TRBJ1-2; 9 nucleotides line up with TRBD1. Germline CDR1 is MNHEY and CDR2 is SVGAGI. Trimming removed 5 bases from V and 7 bases from J; junction bases left unmatched: 5. This CDR3 has 13 residues. The CDR3 spells CASSLGTGTGYTF. CDR3 coding DNA: TGTGCCAGCAGTCTCGGGACAGGGACTGGCTACACCTTC.

V gene TRBV19 combines with J gene TRBJ2-1; 10 positions match TRBD2. Germline assignment: CDR1 LNHDA and CDR2 SQIVND (reference sequence). The V and J ends lost 4 bases and 1 base, in that order; junction bases with no gene match: 10. The CDR3 runs 18 residues. CDR3 loop: CASSRRLAGVESYNEQFF. The CDR3 bases are TGTGCCAGTAGTAGGAGGCTAGCGGGAGTAGAGTCCTACAATGAGCAGTTCTTC.

Here the CDR3 reads CASSMAGQGDSDTQYF. For the CDR3, the DNA is TGTGCCAGTAGTATGGCTGGACAGGGGGATTCAGATACGCAGTATTTT. V is TRBV19 and J is TRBJ2-3; 10 bases are a match to TRBD1. CDR3 length equals 16 residues. Germline V lookup: CDR1 LNHDA, CDR2 SQIVND (reference sequence). V lost 3 bases and J lost 4; bases outside the gene matches: 7.

In its sample, this clone was seen a few times. The genes are TRBV5-1 and TRBJ1-2; 10 nucleotides line up with TRBD1. CDR1 SGHRS and CDR2 YFSETQ come from the germline V gene. The trim removed 4 bases at V and 7 bases at J, leaving 4 bases unmatched. The CDR3 contains 13 residues. The DNA of the CDR3 is TGCGCCAGCAGCCTGACAGGGGGCATTGGCTACACCTTC. It translates to CASSLTGGIGYTF.

The chain combines TRBV18 with TRBJ1-1; maybe TRBD1 (6 bases). The V end lost 2 bases, the J end lost 0 bases, and 7 bases lay between the germline ends. Germline values: CDR1 KGHSH, CDR2 LQKENI. The CDR3 consists of 14 residues. CDR3 in DNA: TGTGCCAGCTCACCAGCAGGGGTGAACACTGAAGCTTTCTTT. It specifies CASSPAGVNTEAFF.

V usage is TRBV25-1 and J usage is TRBJ2-3; 9 positions agree with TRBD2. Germline lookup yields CDR1 MGHDK and CDR2 SYGVNS. The CDR3 contains 14 residues. V was pared by 8 bases and J by 2 bases, with 5 bases of the junction left unmatched. The CDR3 DNA reads as TGTGCCAGCCGCCGACTAGCGGTCACAGATACGCAGTATTTT. The encoded protein is CASRRLAVTDTQYF.

The chain has TRBV19 and TRBJ2-2; D uncertain. V was cut by 7 bases and J by 1 base, with 10 bases left in between. The germline V gene encodes CDR1 LNHDA and CDR2 SQIVND (reference sequence). CDR3 length: 14 residues. The CDR3 DNA reads TGTGCCAGTACTCGGATCCAGAACACCGGGGAGCTGTTTTTT. Translated: CASTRIQNTGELFF.

The chain uses TRBV30 and TRBJ1-4; maybe TRBD1 (6 bases). The CDR3 runs to 15 residues. The germline gives CDR1 GTSNPN, CDR2 SVGIG (reference sequence). V dropped 4 bases and J dropped 7 bases, with 19 bases sitting between them. The DNA for the CDR3 is TGTGCCTGGAACCGCAGAGGGGGGGATGGTGAAAAACTGTTTTTT. Amino acid sequence: CAWNRRGGDGEKLFF.

V is TRBV20-1 and J is TRBJ2-7, with 7 bases that match TRBD1. Germline CDR1 reads DFQATT; CDR2 reads SNEGSKA (reference sequence). The CDR3 loop spans 11 amino acids. The CDR3 DNA reads as TGCAGCCAGGGACAGTCCTACGAGCAGTACTTC. It translates to CSQGQSYEQYF.

The chain employs TRBV9 and TRBJ1-5, with a weak D call TRBD1 (5 bases). The CDR3 is 15 amino acids. Germline-derived CDR1 and CDR2 are SGDLS and YYNGEE. Trimming stripped 4 bases from V and 3 bases from J, with 14 bases between. The chain's CDR3 is CASSPGKGLNQPQHF. The CDR3 DNA follows: TGTGCCAGCAGCCCAGGGAAAGGGCTCAATCAGCCCCAGCATTTT.

V and J are TRBV12-3 or TRBV12-4 and TRBJ2-5, with D uncertain. CDR3 length: 11 residues. V was shortened by 0 bases and J by 5 bases, with 1 base between the two germline ends. The CDR3 bases are TGTGCCAGCAGTTTAGCGGAGACCCAGTACTTC. This encodes CASSLAETQYF.

The J gene is TRBJ1-2, the V gene TRBV19; D possibly corresponds to TRBD1 (5 bases). The CDR3 sequence is 11 residues long. V lost 2 bases and J 13 bases, leaving 11 bases between the germline ends. Germline CDR1 reads LNHDA; CDR2 reads SQIVND (reference sequence). CDR3 nucleotide sequence: TGTGCCAGTAGTATAATCGGCAGGGTCACCTTC. Translation: CASSIIGRVTF.